These 29 T cell receptor beta chains came from one sample sequenced in a study of read filtering for tumor transcriptome and immune sequencing. From about 400 ng of RNA, a library with molecular barcoded alpha/delta and beta/gamma adaptors was made. TCRdb reprocessed the reads via MiXCR and lists one record per CDR3 protein. Of nearly 60,000 distinct CDR3 sequences listed, about 12% are singletons. Material: a population of CD138-negative cells sorted from bone marrow. These receptors originate from a donor at least 40 years old with multiple myeloma.

A word on this clonotype: Since a much larger clone is just one base distant, this may be a read error. The CDR3 loop reads CASRLADTDTQYF. As DNA, the CDR3 is TGTGCCAGCAGACTAGCGGACACAGATACGCAGTATTTT. The chain couples TRBV12-3 or TRBV12-4 to TRBJ2-3, with 8 bases that match TRBD2. Trimming took 6 bases from V and 2 from J; bases not matched to a gene: 1. This CDR3 has 13 amino acids.

The rearrangement joins TRBV2 to TRBJ2-7; 8 bases are a match to TRBD1. Germline-derived CDR1 and CDR2 are SNHLY and FYNNEI. V trimming: 6 bases; J trimming: 2 bases; junction bases outside the gene matches: 3. CDR3 length: 13 amino acids. The CDR3 sequence is CASRGTGPYEQYF. The CDR3 nucleotides are TGTGCCAGCAGGGGGACAGGTCCCTACGAGCAGTACTTC.

The J gene is TRBJ1-1, the V gene TRBV20-1; D ambiguous. Trimming cost V 6 bases and J 0 bases, with 23 bases left between them. CDR1 is DFQATT and CDR2 is SNEGSKA in the germline V gene (reference sequence). There are 17 residues in the CDR3. Written as DNA, the CDR3 is TGCAGTGCCCCTCCCCGACGAGGGCCCATTATGAACACTGAAGCTTTCTTT. This encodes CSAPPRRGPIMNTEAFF.

This clonotype was recorded many times. This chain connects TRBV20-1 to TRBJ1-2, with D perhaps matching TRBD1 (5 bases). Germline assignment: CDR1 DFQATT and CDR2 SNEGSKA (reference sequence). The CDR3 has 14 amino acids. Trimming stripped 6 bases from V and 0 bases from J, with 14 bases between. The CDR3 sequence: CSAIADKSNYGYTF. As DNA, the CDR3 is TGCAGTGCCATCGCGGACAAATCTAACTATGGCTACACCTTC.

Ten or more counts support this clonotype. CDR3 residues: CASSFGQARDNSPLHF. The CDR3 region has the DNA TGCGCCAGCAGCTTCGGACAGGCTAGGGATAATTCACCCCTCCACTTT. The chain employs TRBV5-1 and TRBJ1-6, with 7 bases fitting TRBD1. CDR3 length equals 16 residues. The ends lost 2 bases at V and 5 bases at J; junction bases unmatched: 7. From germline, CDR1 is SGHRS and CDR2 YFSETQ.

This clonotype was counted many times. J is TRBJ2-4 and V is TRBV29-1, with D unresolved. Trimming removed 6 bases at V and 0 bases at J, with 9 bases between. CDR1 and CDR2 from the germline V gene are SQVTM and ANQGSEA. The CDR3 sequence is 13 residues long. CDR3: CSVRTLAKNIQYF. DNA of the CDR3: TGCAGCGTCAGGACCCTAGCCAAAAACATTCAGTACTTC.

Of note for this clonotype: A clone one base away is much larger, so this may be a read error. The chain carries TRBV5-1 and TRBJ2-3; 9 bases are shared with TRBD1. Germline CDR1 and CDR2: SGHRS and YFSETQ. Germline trimming cut 5 bases from V and 4 bases from J; bases unmatched to any gene: 5. This CDR3 region has 14 residues. CDR3 coding DNA: TGCGCCAGCAGACAGGGGGCTTCCGCAGATACGCAGTATTTT. It encodes CASRQGASADTQYF. Full variable domain (outside the CDR3, taken from reference TRBV5-1 and TRBJ2-3): KAGVTQTPRYLIKTRGQQVTLSCSPISGHRSVSWYQQTPGQGLQFLFEYFSETQRNKGNFPGRFSGRQFSNSRSEMNVSTLELGDSALYLCASRQGASADTQYFGPGTRLTVL.

This clonotype has more than one count but fewer than ten. This sequence may be a read error, since a much larger clone differs from it by one base. This sequence joins TRBV28 and TRBJ1-1; TRBD1 agrees at 10 bases. Trimming removed 6 bases from V and 0 bases from J; junction bases left unmatched: 10. Germline values: CDR1 MDHEN, CDR2 SYDVKM. This CDR3 is 17 amino acids long. The CDR3 loop is CASSFAGTGAMNTEAFF. CDR3 sequence (DNA): TGTGCCAGCAGCTTCGCCGGGACAGGGGCCATGAACACTGAAGCTTTCTTT.

This clonotype occurred many times. This rearrangement joins TRBV19 to TRBJ2-1; 8 bases match TRBD1. The CDR3 consists of 15 residues. J was trimmed by 7 bases and V by 3 bases; bases with no gene match: 8. The germline V gene encodes CDR1 LNHDA and CDR2 SQIVND (reference sequence). In nucleotides, the CDR3 is TGTGCCAGTAGTATGGACAGGGAGCCGTTGAATGAGCAGTTCTTC. This sequence encodes CASSMDREPLNEQFF.

This clonotype was picked up many times. The chain employs TRBV20-1 and TRBJ1-1; D unclear. CDR3 length: 16 amino acids. The V gene lost 1 base and the J gene lost 0 bases, with 15 bases spanning the gap. Germline lookup yields CDR1 DFQATT and CDR2 SNEGSKA (reference sequence). This CDR3 is CSARGRTYNMNTEAFF. DNA of the CDR3: TGCAGTGCTAGAGGGAGAACCTATAACATGAACACTGAAGCTTTCTTT.

This clonotype occurred many times. This sequence joins TRBV5-1 and TRBJ2-1; 13 positions agree with TRBD2. CDR3 length: 15 amino acids. Germline trimming cut 1 base from V and 8 bases from J; bases unmatched to any gene: 3. Germline values: CDR1 SGHRS, CDR2 YFSETQ. For the CDR3, the DNA is TGCGCCAGCAGCTTGACTAGCGGGGGGGCCGATGAGCAGTTCTTC. The encoded protein is CASSLTSGGADEQFF.

The sample holds many counts of this clonotype. The rearrangement links TRBV20-1 to TRBJ2-3; 13 nucleotides align to TRBD2. This CDR3 spans 15 amino acids. Unmatched junction bases numbered 4, after V lost 2 bases and J lost 5 bases. Germline loops: CDR1 DFQATT, CDR2 SNEGSKA (reference sequence). CDR3 DNA: TGCAGTGCTAGAACTAGCGGGGGGGTGATAGATACGCAGTATTTT. Translating gives CSARTSGGVIDTQYF.

Comment on this clonotype: A much larger clone sits a single nucleotide away, making a read error possible. The conserved phenylalanine or tryptophan normally closing the CDR3 is absent here, so this likely arose from a read error. This chain uses TRBV6-4 with TRBJ2-3; TRBD2 aligns across 7 bases. This CDR3 is built from 16 residues. Germline V gene lookup returns CDR1 MRHNA and CDR2 SNTAGT. V lost 0 bases, J lost 3 bases, and 6 bases stayed unmatched. The CDR3 sequence is CASSDSGEGLTDTQYL. In DNA, the CDR3 is TGTGCCAGCAGTGACTCCGGGGAGGGTCTTACAGATACGCAGTATCTT.

Of note for this clonotype: A single base separates this from a much larger clone, so it may be a read error. The V call is TRBV5-5, the J call TRBJ2-2; 7 bases agree with TRBD1. The CDR3 spans 16 residues. Germline CDR1 reads SGHKS; CDR2 reads YYEKEE (reference sequence). In DNA, the CDR3 is TGTGCCAGCAGCTTGGGGGGACAGACTAACACCGGGGAGCGGTTTTTT. This encodes CASSLGGQTNTGERFF.

The chain combines TRBV20-1 with TRBJ2-1, with 10 bases that match TRBD2. Germline V gene data show CDR1 as DFQATT and CDR2 as SNEGSKA (reference sequence). Trimming at V came to 4 bases and at J to 6 bases, leaving 6 bases not matched to a gene. This CDR3 has 14 amino acids. CDR3 in amino acids: CSAKKAGGPNEQFF. The CDR3 coding sequence is TGCAGTGCTAAAAAAGCGGGGGGGCCCAATGAGCAGTTCTTC.

This clonotype has only a few counts. A read error is possible here, since a much larger clone lies one base away. The J gene is TRBJ2-5, the V gene TRBV7-3; maybe TRBD2 (7 bases). The V gene lost 4 bases and the J gene lost 2 bases, with 17 bases spanning the gap. This CDR3 comprises 16 residues. CDR1 SGHTA and CDR2 FQGTGA come from the germline V gene. The chain's CDR3 is CASSSWGGLSQETQYF. The DNA of the CDR3 is TGTGCCAGCAGCTCGTGGGGGGGCCTCAGTCAAGAGACCCAGTACTTC.

The sample holds many counts of this clonotype. The chain is built from TRBV6-6 and TRBJ1-1; possibly TRBD1 for D (6 bases). CDR3 size: 15 residues. The germline gives CDR1 MNHNY, CDR2 SVGAGI (reference sequence). V was shortened by 6 bases and J by 4 bases, with 18 bases between the two germline ends. Here the CDR3 reads CASSHPRGQGTEAFF. CDR3 nucleotide sequence: TGTGCCAGCAGCCACCCACGGGGGCAGGGCACTGAAGCTTTCTTT.

This clonotype was counted at least ten times. The genes are TRBV29-1 and TRBJ2-5; 7 bases align to TRBD2. Losses at the gene ends were 7 bases for V and 2 bases for J; bases not matched to a gene: 10. Looked up from germline, CDR1 is SQVTM and CDR2 is ANQGSEA. This CDR3 has 14 amino acids. CDR3 DNA sequence: TGCAGCGGACTAGCTTGGCGATTACAAGAGACCCAGTACTTC. This encodes CSGLAWRLQETQYF.

At least ten counts were recorded for this clonotype. CDR3 region: CSARGGVGSYEQYF. Here the CDR3 DNA reads TGCAGTGCTAGAGGTGGGGTTGGTTCCTACGAGCAGTACTTC. The rearrangement links TRBV20-1 to TRBJ2-7; D remains unclear. The CDR3 is 14 amino acids. Germline V gene lookup returns CDR1 DFQATT and CDR2 SNEGSKA (reference sequence). V lost 1 base to trimming and J lost 1 base, with 11 bases between them.

The table lists this clonotype with many counts. The chain has TRBV6-1 and TRBJ1-1; 7 positions agree with TRBD1. The CDR3 is 12 residues long. The V and J ends lost 8 bases and 10 bases, in that order; junction bases with no gene match: 10. Per the germline V gene, CDR1 is MNHNS and CDR2 is SASEGT. The CDR3 DNA reads as TGTGCCAGCCTGAACGACAGGGATTCAGCTTTCTTT. It encodes CASLNDRDSAFF.

In its sample, this clonotype was seen many times. This rearrangement joins TRBV5-1 to TRBJ2-1, with 7 bases matching TRBD2. With V trimmed by 4 bases and J by 5 bases, 6 bases remained unmatched. The CDR3 has 14 amino acids. Per the germline V gene, CDR1 is SGHRS and CDR2 is YFSETQ. In nucleotides, the CDR3 is TGCGCCAGCAGCCCCGGGGACTACCACAATGAGCAGTTCTTC. Translation: CASSPGDYHNEQFF.

There are many counts of this clonotype. The chain employs TRBV29-1 and TRBJ2-3; no definite D call. Germline V gene sequence: CDR1 SQVTM, CDR2 ANQGSEA. V lost 8 bases, J lost 2 bases, and 17 bases lay in between. This CDR3 has 14 residues. DNA for the CDR3: TGCAGCTATGGGGATGGTTCCCTCACAGATACGCAGTATTTT. It specifies CSYGDGSLTDTQYF.

This clonotype showed up many times. CDR3 nucleotide sequence: TGTGCCATCAGTTACCCGGGACAGGGGGTGGGTGAGCAGTTCTTC. Translation gives CAISYPGQGVGEQFF. The chain links TRBV10-3 to TRBJ2-1; 11 bases match TRBD1. The CDR3 is 15 amino acids. The V and J ends lost 5 bases and 9 bases, in that order; junction bases with no gene match: 9. CDR1 and CDR2 from the germline V gene are ENHRY and SYGVKD.

This clonotype was counted ten times or more. The rearrangement links TRBV6-5 to TRBJ1-5; D is possibly TRBD1 (6 bases). Trimming took 7 bases from V and 7 from J, leaving 11 bases between them. The CDR3 is 12 amino acids. Germline CDR1 MNHEY, CDR2 SVGAGI. The CDR3 spells CASTTRGQPQHF. In DNA, the CDR3 is TGTGCCAGCACAACCAGGGGACAGCCCCAGCATTTT.

V usage is TRBV20-1 and J usage is TRBJ2-3, with 7 nucleotides matching TRBD2. V dropped 1 base and J dropped 2; count of bases not matched to a gene: 3. Looked up from germline, CDR1 is DFQATT and CDR2 is SNEGSKA (reference sequence). The CDR3 spans 14 residues. The CDR3: CSARVSGYTDTQYF. The DNA for the CDR3 is TGCAGTGCTAGAGTTAGCGGGTACACAGATACGCAGTATTTT.

This clonotype occurred many times. V gene TRBV2 combines with J gene TRBJ2-1, with unresolved D. The V gene's germline CDR1 is SNHLY and CDR2 FYNNEI. CDR3 length: 14 amino acids. V gave up 6 bases and J gave up 1 base, with 10 bases separating them. Here the CDR3 reads CASRQDPSYNEQFF. As DNA, the CDR3 is TGTGCCAGCAGACAAGACCCTTCCTACAATGAGCAGTTCTTC.

The J gene is TRBJ2-6, the V gene TRBV9; no reliable D call. Per the germline V gene, CDR1 is SGDLS and CDR2 is YYNGEE. With 0 bases removed from V and 1 base from J, the gap between germline ends came to 5 bases. The CDR3 totals 15 residues. CDR3 coding DNA: TGTGCCAGCAGCGTAGTAGGGTCTGGGGCCAACGTCCTGACTTTC. Its protein is CASSVVGSGANVLTF.

This clonotype was picked up many times. The chain carries TRBV11-2 and TRBJ2-1; 8 bases agree with TRBD1. Germline V gene data show CDR1 as SGHAT and CDR2 as FQNNGV. This CDR3 has 16 residues. Trimming took 5 bases from V and 4 from J; bases not matched to a gene: 10. In DNA, the CDR3 is TGTGCCAGCAGCCCCCCAGACAGGGGAGCATACAATGAGCAGTTCTTC. Its protein product is CASSPPDRGAYNEQFF.

This clonotype was observed many times. J is TRBJ1-1 and V is TRBV7-9; D remains ambiguous. The CDR3 contains 12 residues. V lost 5 bases to trimming and J lost 6 bases, with 10 bases between them. From germline, CDR1 is SEHNR and CDR2 FQNEAQ (reference sequence). CDR3 in amino acids: CASSVGEAEAFF. The CDR3 nucleotides read TGTGCCAGCAGCGTCGGTGAGGCTGAAGCTTTCTTT.